This T cell receptor (beta chain) was observed in a study of post-analysis software for immune sequencing data. Study-wide points: When patients were compared with controls, about 5 TRBV segments were more frequent, TRBV5-6, TRBV5-1 and TRBV20-1 among them. For normalized Chao1 diversity, multiple sclerosis patients scored significantly lower than controls did.

Built from TCR beta cDNA, the libraries had unique molecular identifiers in them. A single record per CDR3 protein comes from TCRdb applying MiXCR to the PCR reads. The sample holds about 820,000 distinct CDR3 sequences, approximately 50% seen once. This clonotype appeared once. What it recognizes is unknown. This CDR3 comprises 15 residues. Germline V gene data show CDR1 as DFQATT and CDR2 as SNEGSKA (reference sequence). Losses at the gene ends were 6 bases for V and 2 bases for J; bases not matched to a gene: 8. The source of this sequence is a girl aged 10 to 17 with multiple sclerosis. The sequenced sample consisted of blood. The chain joins TRBV20-1 to TRBJ2-5, with TRBD2 matching 11 bases. The CDR3 sequence is CSASLAGGVQETQYF. The CDR3 DNA reads TGCAGTGCCAGCTTAGCGGGGGGGGTACAAGAGACCCAGTACTTC.